This record covers a single TCR beta chain. These data belong to a study of blood T cell repertoires in COVID-19. The CDR3 is 14 amino acids. Trimming stripped 3 bases from V and 6 bases from J, with 11 bases between. CDR1 KGHSH and CDR2 LQKENI come from the germline V gene. Some clones are missing from TCRdb's copy, which holds only in-frame ones; the method was immunoSEQ multiplex PCR. The sample carries tens of thousands of clones, more than 60% recorded once. The source of this sequence is a woman older than 75 with active or convalescent COVID-19. The chain uses TRBV18 and TRBJ1-4, with D maybe TRBD1 (5 bases). Sample: peripheral blood. The CDR3 DNA reads as TGTGCCAGCTCACCGGGACGGGGGGATGAAAAACTGTTTTTT. It codes for CASSPGRGDEKLFF.